What follows are 19 T cell receptor beta chains derived from one specimen sequenced in a study of blood T cell repertoires in COVID-19. Clones were read by immunoSEQ multiplex PCR, and TCRdb kept only the in-frame ones, dropping some. The profile covers 130,000 to 150,000 clones, with roughly 76% appearing a single time and under 15% taken by the ten largest. The material sequenced was peripheral blood. These receptors all stem from an elderly man with acute or convalescent COVID-19.

J is TRBJ2-3 and V is TRBV2; 7 bases agree with TRBD1. The germline gives CDR1 SNHLY, CDR2 FYNNEI. The CDR3 is 14 residues long. Losses at the gene ends were 7 bases for V and 2 bases for J; bases not matched to a gene: 6. The CDR3 DNA reads as TGTGCCAGCACCCTGACAGGGTACACAGATACGCAGTATTTT. This gives the protein CASTLTGYTDTQYF.

This clone has only a few counts. The V call is TRBV27, the J call TRBJ1-1; TRBD1 is a possible D gene (6 bases). Germline V lookup: CDR1 MNHEY, CDR2 SMNVEV (reference sequence). V was shortened by 10 bases and J by 3 bases, with 24 bases between the two germline ends. This CDR3 contains 16 residues. The CDR3 loop is CAILAGQGTKDTEAFF. The DNA of the CDR3 is TGTGCCATCCTTGCAGGGCAGGGGACAAAGGACACTGAAGCTTTCTTT.

V usage is TRBV19 and J usage is TRBJ2-6, with a tentative D call TRBD2 (6 bases). With 1 base removed from V and 0 bases from J, the gap between germline ends came to 22 bases. Germline V gene sequence: CDR1 LNHDA, CDR2 SQIVND (reference sequence). The CDR3 sequence is 21 residues long. CDR3 sequence (DNA): TGTGCCAGTAGTATAGCCCTGGGACTCACGGTGAGCCTCTCTGGGGCCAACGTCCTGACTTTC. Residues: CASSIALGLTVSLSGANVLTF.

For the CDR3, the DNA is TGTGCCAGCAGCTTCCGACAGGGGAGGCTCACTGAAGCTTTCTTT. Translating gives CASSFRQGRLTEAFF. V gene TRBV7-3 combines with J gene TRBJ1-1; TRBD1 aligns across 8 bases. Germline assignment: CDR1 SGHTA and CDR2 FQGTGA. This CDR3 region has 15 residues. V was pared by 3 bases and J by 4 bases, with 7 bases of the junction left unmatched.

This clone was seen only once. The chain joins TRBV30 to TRBJ1-2, with D possibly being TRBD1 (6 bases). Germline lookup yields CDR1 GTSNPN and CDR2 SVGIG (reference sequence). The V gene lost 5 bases and the J gene lost 3 bases, with 10 bases spanning the gap. This CDR3 spans 12 amino acids. The CDR3 DNA follows: TGTGCCTGGGAACAGGGAGACTATGGCTACACCTTC. This encodes CAWEQGDYGYTF. The full variable domain, in which reference TRBV30 and TRBJ1-2 provide the parts outside the CDR3, is SQTIHQWPATLVQPVGSPLSLECTVEGTSNPNLYWYRQAAGRGLQLLFYSVGIGQISSEVPQNLSASRPQDRQFILSSKKLLLSDSGFYLCAWEQGDYGYTFGSGTRLTVV.

The J gene is TRBJ2-7, the V gene TRBV10-2; 11 bases agree with TRBD2. V trimming: 4 bases; J trimming: 0 bases; junction bases outside the gene matches: 8. From germline, CDR1 is WSHSY and CDR2 SAAADI. CDR3 size: 17 residues. CDR3 coding DNA: TGCGCCAGCAGTGTTAGCGGGGGGGCTCAAAGCTCCTACGAGCAGTACTTC. Its translation: CASSVSGGAQSSYEQYF.

The genes are TRBV18 and TRBJ2-3; perhaps TRBD1 as D (5 bases). Germline-derived CDR1 and CDR2 are KGHSH and LQKENI. The CDR3 loop spans 15 amino acids. The ends were cut back, 0 bases at V and 1 base at J, with 8 bases in the middle. For the CDR3, the DNA is TGTGCCAGCTCACCACCAGGGGCCGGCACAGATACGCAGTATTTT. Amino acids: CASSPPGAGTDTQYF.

This clone was counted a few times. The chain links TRBV7-3 to TRBJ2-1; the match to TRBD2 covers 8 bases. This CDR3 region has 15 residues. The J segment lost 2 bases and the V segment lost 1 base, leaving 1 base of the junction unmatched. Germline V CDR1 and CDR2: SGHTA, FQGTGA. This chain's CDR3 is CASSLRAGAYNEQFF. CDR3 in DNA: TGTGCCAGCAGCTTAAGAGCGGGGGCCTACAATGAGCAGTTCTTC.

This clone was seen only a few times. The rearrangement joins TRBV5-1 to TRBJ2-2; D is uncertain. The CDR3 loop spans 14 amino acids. V dropped 2 bases and J dropped 2 bases, with 7 bases sitting between them. The V gene's germline CDR1 is SGHRS and CDR2 YFSETQ. CDR3 residues: CASSFTDNTGELFF. The CDR3 region has the DNA TGCGCCAGCAGCTTCACAGATAACACCGGGGAGCTGTTTTTT.

The genes are TRBV6-2 or TRBV6-3 and TRBJ2-5; the D gene is possibly TRBD1 (5 bases). The CDR3 has 14 residues. Deletions cut 5 bases from V and 1 base from J, with 11 bases between. Germline V gene lookup returns CDR1 MNHEY and CDR2 SVGEGT. The CDR3 reads CASSPTEPQETQYF. Here the CDR3 DNA reads TGTGCCAGCAGTCCGACAGAACCCCAAGAGACCCAGTACTTC.

The chain combines TRBV28 with TRBJ1-5; TRBD1 matches at 10 bases. Trimming took 6 bases from V and 2 from J; bases not matched to a gene: 7. The CDR3 contains 16 residues. Germline V gives CDR1 MDHEN, CDR2 SYDVKM. CDR3 sequence reads: CASRTGGGMGNQPQHF. Written as DNA, the CDR3 is TGTGCCAGCAGGACAGGGGGCGGCATGGGCAATCAGCCCCAGCATTTT.

The rearrangement joins TRBV5-1 to TRBJ2-7, with D possibly TRBD2 on 6 matching bases. Trimming removed 3 bases at V and 5 bases at J, with 12 bases between. The CDR3 contains 13 residues. The germline V gene has CDR1 SGHRS and CDR2 YFSETQ. The CDR3 here is CASSYGTGDEQYF. The DNA of the CDR3 is TGCGCCAGCAGCTACGGGACGGGGGACGAGCAGTACTTC. The whole variable domain, remainder taken from reference TRBV5-1 and TRBJ2-7, is KAGVTQTPRYLIKTRGQQVTLSCSPISGHRSVSWYQQTPGQGLQFLFEYFSETQRNKGNFPGRFSGRQFSNSRSEMNVSTLELGDSALYLCASSYGTGDEQYFGPGTRLTVT.

V usage is TRBV2 and J usage is TRBJ2-7, with TRBD2 as a possible D gene (6 bases). Germline loops: CDR1 SNHLY, CDR2 FYNNEI. Trimming cost V 7 bases and J 1 base, with 14 bases left between them. The CDR3 sequence is 14 residues long. The CDR3 bases are TGTGCCAGCACACCCGGGACTGATTCCTACGAGCAGTACTTC. Protein sequence: CASTPGTDSYEQYF.

The genes are TRBV7-8 and TRBJ2-7; D ambiguous. This CDR3 spans 14 amino acids. V lost 1 base and J 0 bases, leaving 7 bases between the germline ends. In germline, CDR1 is SGHVS, CDR2 FQNEAQ. CDR3 in amino acids: CASSLDTASYEQYF. CDR3 DNA sequence: TGTGCCAGCAGCTTAGATACAGCCTCCTACGAGCAGTACTTC. Complete variable domain (other parts from reference TRBV7-8 and TRBJ2-7): GAGVSQSPRYKVAKRGQDVALRCDPISGHVSLFWYQQALGQGPEFLTYFQNEAQLDKSGLPSDRFFAERPEGSVSTLKIQRTQQEDSAVYLCASSLDTASYEQYFGPGTRLTVT.

The chain uses TRBV12-3 or TRBV12-4 and TRBJ1-2, with 8 nucleotides matching TRBD1. V lost 5 bases and J lost 8; bases outside the gene matches: 7. The CDR3 extends over 13 amino acids. CDR3 region: CASSLQGADGYTF. In DNA, the CDR3 is TGTGCCAGCAGTCTTCAGGGGGCGGACGGCTACACCTTC.

A word on this clone: At one end the junction does not follow the germline gene, possibly because of a read error. The chain uses TRBV9 and TRBJ2-2; 7 nucleotides match TRBD1. The germline gives CDR1 SGDLS, CDR2 YYNGEE. There are 15 residues in the CDR3. In DNA form, the CDR3 reads TGTGCCAGCAGCCAACAGGGGCGCGACACCAGGGAGCTGTTTTTT. Protein product: CASSQQGRDTRELFF.

The rearrangement joins TRBV7-9 to TRBJ2-2, with 8 bases lining up with TRBD2. Trimming cost V 5 bases and J 8 bases; bases outside gene matches: 16. The germline gives CDR1 SEHNR, CDR2 FQNEAQ (reference sequence). CDR3 length equals 17 residues. The chain's CDR3 is CASSPLSGGGPTGELFF. CDR3 in DNA: TGTGCCAGCAGCCCCCTAAGCGGGGGAGGACCTACTGGGGAGCTGTTTTTT.

V and J are TRBV4-2 and TRBJ2-7; tentatively, D is TRBD1 (6 bases). V lost 0 bases and J lost 0, with 21 bases in between. Germline V lookup: CDR1 LGHNA, CDR2 YNFKEQ. The CDR3 has 19 amino acids. This CDR3 reads CASSQERSDQTGISYEQYF. CDR3 bases: TGTGCCAGCAGCCAAGAAAGATCAGATCAGACAGGTATCTCCTACGAGCAGTACTTC.

This sequence joins TRBV28 and TRBJ1-2, with 9 bases lining up with TRBD1. This CDR3 comprises 14 residues. Germline-derived CDR1 and CDR2 are MDHEN and SYDVKM. Trimming took 4 bases from V and 4 from J; bases not matched to a gene: 4. The CDR3 DNA follows: TGTGCCAGCAGTTCACAGGGGGCAGGCTATGGCTACACCTTC. Amino acid sequence: CASSSQGAGYGYTF.